Listed below are T cell receptor beta chains from one sample, sequenced in a study of response to subunit inactivated influenza vaccine. TCRdb re-called the RT-PCR reads through MiXCR, storing one row per CDR3 protein. Counted here are some 640,000 distinct CDR3 sequences, about 15% occurring once; the ten biggest clones make up 5.5% to 7%. This material consisted of PBMCs from blood, taken roughly 2 weeks before vaccination. The receptors originated from a man aged 45-60 years who received an inactivated influenza vaccine. The CDR3 runs from the conserved cysteine through the conserved F or W. D genes are given only for firm matches.

D gene,V gene,CDR3 protein
TRBD1,TRBV5-6,CASSFTGGAAEAFF
TRBD1,TRBV20-1,CSAREMDRPPETQYF
NA,TRBV5-5,CASSWEMNPYNEQFF
TRBD2,TRBV3-1,CASSTSGITKNIQYF
TRBD1,TRBV12-3/TRBV12-4,CASSGGIAGTAFPEQYF
TRBD1,TRBV6-1,CASTPGGSYNEQFF
NA,TRBV6-1,CASSEMPGDTQYF
TRBD2,TRBV20-1,CSARPITSGSSYEQYF
NA,TRBV6-5,CASSYSAGDITDTQYF
NA,TRBV20-1,CSARAWDHNYGYTF
NA,TRBV7-2,CASSLSISSRTDTQYF
TRBD1,TRBV12-3/TRBV12-4,CASRYGTDNYGYTF
TRBD2,TRBV6-2/TRBV6-3,CASSFLTSGRNTGELFF
NA,TRBV28,CASRRIGTHSYNEQFF
NA,TRBV7-9,CASSFDALSPLHF
NA,TRBV18,CASSYDGGTEAFF
NA,TRBV4-3,CASSQDRQTGYEQYF
TRBD2,TRBV7-8,CASSLVGLAGVIYYEQYF
NA,TRBV6-5,CASSSTGRTDTQYF
NA,TRBV29-1,CSVVGENSYNEQFF
NA,TRBV29-1,CSVEDSGTGMYEQYF
TRBD2,TRBV2,CASSTSGGDEQFF
TRBD1,TRBV11-2,CASSSNRGRETQYF
TRBD1,TRBV20-1,CSARLSGQGYEQYF
TRBD1,TRBV4-2,CASSDDRATYNEQFF
TRBD1,TRBV7-6,CASSSNPGQGATTEAFF
TRBD1,TRBV20-1,CSASPLGTAGANVLTF
NA,TRBV5-1,CASSSEGVNGYTF
NA,TRBV7-6,CASSVTENTEAFF
NA,TRBV12-3/TRBV12-4,CASSLAGEAKNIQYF
NA,TRBV27,CASSLSGSNYGYTF
TRBD2,TRBV30,CAWSGLAGGQDTQYF
NA,TRBV20-1,CSASPGLTSTDTQYF
NA,TRBV20-1,CSARDGGHYSNQPQHF
TRBD1,TRBV5-1,CASSPRGGHEQYF
NA,TRBV7-3,CASSPGLMADTQYF
NA,TRBV12-3/TRBV12-4,CASLASSRTDTQYF
NA,TRBV12-3/TRBV12-4,CASSFGEANTGELFF
NA,TRBV5-1,CASSSEPTGAGTQYF
NA,TRBV29-1,CSVLRSNEQFF
NA,TRBV5-1,CASSFGREGETQYF
NA,TRBV5-1,CASSLTAARAHTGELFF
NA,TRBV6-4,CASTRWEAGELFF
TRBD2,TRBV12-3/TRBV12-4,CASSFGVAGHTQYF
NA,TRBV7-2,CASSLAAGDTEAFF
TRBD1,TRBV7-2,CASSLPGTGGYTDTQYF
NA,TRBV5-1,CASRPGDNKNIQYF
NA,TRBV27,CASSFLGHGTDTQYF
TRBD2,TRBV5-4,CASSAGLAGGTGELFF
NA,TRBV20-1,CSARVWQPEEQFF
TRBD2,TRBV27,CASSPVAGGRGELFF
TRBD1,TRBV15,CATSSRTGGAYEQYF
TRBD1,TRBV24-1,CATSDTGQGVKTQYF